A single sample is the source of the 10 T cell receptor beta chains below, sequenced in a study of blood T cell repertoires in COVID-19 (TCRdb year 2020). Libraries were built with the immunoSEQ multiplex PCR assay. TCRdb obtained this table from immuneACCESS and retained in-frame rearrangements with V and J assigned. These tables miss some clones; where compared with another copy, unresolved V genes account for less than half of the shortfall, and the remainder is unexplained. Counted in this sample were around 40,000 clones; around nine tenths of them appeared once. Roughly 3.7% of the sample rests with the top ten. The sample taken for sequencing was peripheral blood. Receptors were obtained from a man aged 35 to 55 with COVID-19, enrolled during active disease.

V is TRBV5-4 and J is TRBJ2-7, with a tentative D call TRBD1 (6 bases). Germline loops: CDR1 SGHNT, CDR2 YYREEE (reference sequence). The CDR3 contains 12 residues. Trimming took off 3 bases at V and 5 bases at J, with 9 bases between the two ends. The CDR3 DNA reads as TGTGCCAGCAGCTCAAGGGGGAACGAGCAGTACTTC. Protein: CASSSRGNEQYF.

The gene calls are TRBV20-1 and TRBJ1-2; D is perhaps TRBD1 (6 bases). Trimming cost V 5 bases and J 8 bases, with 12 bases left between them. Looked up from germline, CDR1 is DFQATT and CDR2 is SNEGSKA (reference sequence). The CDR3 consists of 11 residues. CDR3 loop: CSAHRVEGYTF. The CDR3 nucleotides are TGCAGTGCTCACAGGGTTGAGGGCTACACCTTC.

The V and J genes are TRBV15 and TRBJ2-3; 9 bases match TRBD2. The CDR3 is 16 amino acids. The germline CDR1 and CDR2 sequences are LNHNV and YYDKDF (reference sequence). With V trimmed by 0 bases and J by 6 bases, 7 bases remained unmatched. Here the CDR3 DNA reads TGTGCCACCAGCAGAGATCTGGGACTAGCAACCGATACGCAGTATTTT. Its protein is CATSRDLGLATDTQYF.

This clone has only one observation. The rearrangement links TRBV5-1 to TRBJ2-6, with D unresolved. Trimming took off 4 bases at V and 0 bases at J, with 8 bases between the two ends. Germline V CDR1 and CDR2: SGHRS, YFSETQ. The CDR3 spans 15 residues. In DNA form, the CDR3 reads TGCGCCAGCAGCCTCCAGAACTCTGGGGCCAACGTCCTGACTTTC. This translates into CASSLQNSGANVLTF.

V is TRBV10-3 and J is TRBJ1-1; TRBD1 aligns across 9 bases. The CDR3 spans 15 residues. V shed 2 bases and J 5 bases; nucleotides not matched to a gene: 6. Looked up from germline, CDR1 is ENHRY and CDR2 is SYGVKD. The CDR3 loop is CAISEREGTGTEAFF. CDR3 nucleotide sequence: TGTGCCATCAGTGAGCGGGAGGGGACAGGGACTGAAGCTTTCTTT.

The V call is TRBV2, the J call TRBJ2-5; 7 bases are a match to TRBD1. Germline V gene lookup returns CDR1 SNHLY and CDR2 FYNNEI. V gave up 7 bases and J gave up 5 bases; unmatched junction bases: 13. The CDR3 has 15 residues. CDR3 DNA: TGTGCCAGCAAGAAGGGGTCGACAGGGTTGGAGACCCAGTACTTC. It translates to CASKKGSTGLETQYF.

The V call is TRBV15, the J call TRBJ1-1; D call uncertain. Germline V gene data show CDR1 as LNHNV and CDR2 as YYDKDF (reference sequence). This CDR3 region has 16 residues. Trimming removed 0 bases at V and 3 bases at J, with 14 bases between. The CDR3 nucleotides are TGTGCCACCAGCAGAGATGTCGGGAGCGGGGACACTGAAGCTTTCTTT. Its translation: CATSRDVGSGDTEAFF.

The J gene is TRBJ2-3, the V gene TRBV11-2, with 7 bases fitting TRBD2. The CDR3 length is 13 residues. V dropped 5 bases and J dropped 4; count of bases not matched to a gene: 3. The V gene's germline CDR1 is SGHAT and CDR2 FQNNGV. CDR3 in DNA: TGTGCCAGCAGCCGAGCGGGGCCAGATACGCAGTATTTT. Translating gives CASSRAGPDTQYF.

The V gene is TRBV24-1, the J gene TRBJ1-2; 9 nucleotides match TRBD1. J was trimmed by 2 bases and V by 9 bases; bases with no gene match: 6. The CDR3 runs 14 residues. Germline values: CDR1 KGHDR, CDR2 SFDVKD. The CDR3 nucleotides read TGTGCCACCTCGCCGGGACAGGGAAACTATGGCTACACCTTC. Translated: CATSPGQGNYGYTF.

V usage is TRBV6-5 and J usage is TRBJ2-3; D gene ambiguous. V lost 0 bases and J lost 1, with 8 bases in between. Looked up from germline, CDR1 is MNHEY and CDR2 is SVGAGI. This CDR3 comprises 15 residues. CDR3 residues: CASSYSVAGTDTQYF. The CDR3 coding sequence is TGTGCCAGCAGTTACTCGGTAGCCGGCACAGATACGCAGTATTTT.